This is a list of T cell receptor beta chains from one sample in a study of blood T cells in healthy people across ages. TCRdb processed the 5' RACE reads anew with MiXCR; each CDR3 protein has one entry. The table shows 910,000 or so distinct CDR3 sequences, with roughly half occurring only once. The sequenced sample consisted of blood. These receptors were obtained from a woman aged 55-69 years in good health. Both conserved end residues are part of each CDR3. The order of the fields is V gene, CDR3 protein.

>TRBV7-2
CASSLDRSSTDTQYF
>TRBV28
CASNTLSGGAYEQYF
>TRBV7-8
CTSSPQGAADTQYF
>TRBV6-5
CASSPGHSYGQYF
>TRBV10-3
CAITRGTSGNYEQYF
>TRBV20-1
CSAAESGTYNEQFF
>TRBV4-2
CASSQAPVNTEAFF
>TRBV5-1
CASSVSSGSGAFF
>TRBV5-6
CASSGDSPLLAKNIQYF
>TRBV7-9
CASSSGAGSSYEQYF
>TRBV11-1
CASSWTVMGTDTQYF